These 11 T cell receptor beta chains were sequenced from one sample in a study of T cell responses to AZD1222 COVID-19 vaccine (dated by TCRdb to the early 2020s). Libraries came from the immunoSEQ multiplex PCR assay. TCRdb mirrors the immuneACCESS table, restricted to in-frame sequences. Some clones are absent from its copies; in checked studies, under half trace to an unresolved V gene, and the reason for the others is unknown. A total of some 140,000 clones appear in this sample, around nine tenths of them only once. The top ten clones comprise about 1.5% of the sample. Per the publication, the time point label means: baseline before first vaccination. Here the sequenced sample was peripheral blood, taken on day 0 of AZD1222 vaccination. These receptors were collected from an adult in good health.

This clone appeared a single time. The V call is TRBV19, the J call TRBJ2-1; 12 bases line up with TRBD2. Trimming removed 3 bases from V and 10 bases from J; junction bases left unmatched: 4. The germline V gene encodes CDR1 LNHDA and CDR2 SQIVND (reference sequence). This CDR3 region has 14 residues. CDR3 sequence: CASSIRLAGVEQFF. CDR3 in DNA: TGTGCCAGTAGTATCAGACTAGCGGGAGTCGAGCAGTTCTTC.

The chain recombines TRBV18 with TRBJ2-1; 11 nucleotides line up with TRBD2. The germline CDR1 and CDR2 sequences are KGHSH and LQKENI. The length of the CDR3 is 18 residues. V was clipped by 3 bases and J by 4 bases; unmatched bases: 11. The CDR3 coding sequence is TGTGCCAGCTCACCCCTCCACGGGACTAGCGGCCATTACAATGAGCAGTTCTTC. This translates into CASSPLHGTSGHYNEQFF.

This chain links TRBV10-1 with TRBJ1-2; a weak D match, TRBD1 (5 bases). Trimming cost V 3 bases and J 4 bases, with 9 bases left between them. The V gene's germline CDR1 is WNHNN and CDR2 SYGVQD (reference sequence). There are 13 residues in the CDR3. The CDR3 protein is CASSEGQGYGYTF. The CDR3 DNA is TGCGCCAGCAGTGAAGGGCAGGGCTATGGCTACACCTTC.

The J gene is TRBJ2-2, the V gene TRBV7-6, with D possibly TRBD1 on 6 matching bases. Germline V CDR1 and CDR2: SGHVS, FNYEAQ. Trimming took 4 bases from V and 2 from J, leaving 17 bases between them. CDR3 length equals 17 residues. The CDR3 loop is CASSSQTKDSNTGELFF. In DNA, the CDR3 is TGTGCCAGCAGCTCCCAAACAAAGGACAGTAACACCGGGGAGCTGTTTTTT.

The chain recombines TRBV11-3 with TRBJ2-7; D call uncertain. Germline assignment: CDR1 SGHNT and CDR2 YENEEA. The CDR3 extends over 16 amino acids. V lost 1 base and J lost 0, with 13 bases in between. The CDR3 DNA reads as TGTGCCAGCAGCTTAGGAGGTTTGGATCCCTCCTACGAGCAGTACTTC. Protein product: CASSLGGLDPSYEQYF.

The rearrangement links TRBV28 to TRBJ2-7, with D possibly matching TRBD1 (6 bases). In germline, CDR1 is MDHEN, CDR2 SYDVKM. V was clipped by 6 bases and J by 7 bases, with 16 bases between them. The CDR3 length is 13 residues. The CDR3 DNA reads TGTGCCAGCAGCACAGACAGGTCGGGAGAGCAGTACTTC. Amino acids: CASSTDRSGEQYF.

As for this clone: The identical CDR3 is also encoded by other nucleotide sequences in the sample. The chain joins TRBV28 to TRBJ2-7, with TRBD2 identical over 11 bases. From germline, CDR1 is MDHEN and CDR2 SYDVKM. This CDR3 has 14 amino acids. V dropped 6 bases and J dropped 4; count of bases not matched to a gene: 5. CDR3 coding DNA: TGTGCCAGCAGCCTCGCTAGCGGGAGGTACGAGCAGTACTTC. Translation gives CASSLASGRYEQYF.

The CDR3 is CASREDHGTGAYEQYF. Here the CDR3 DNA reads TGTGCCAGCAGGGAGGATCACGGGACAGGAGCCTACGAGCAGTACTTC. V gene TRBV9 combines with J gene TRBJ2-7, with TRBD1 matching over 8 bases. This CDR3 comprises 16 residues. With V trimmed by 5 bases and J by 2 bases, 12 bases remained unmatched. Germline values: CDR1 SGDLS, CDR2 YYNGEE. Filled out from reference TRBV9 and TRBJ2-7, the complete variable domain reads DSGVTQTPKHLITATGQRVTLRCSPRSGDLSVYWYQQSLDQGLQFLIQYYNGEERAKGNILERFSAQQFPDLHSELNLSSLELGDSALYFCASREDHGTGAYEQYFGPGTRLTVT.

The chain recombines TRBV5-8 with TRBJ2-3; D is undetermined. The CDR3 loop spans 14 amino acids. Trimming removed 5 bases at V and 0 bases at J, with 10 bases between. Germline CDR1 is SGHTS and CDR2 is YDEGEE. CDR3 sequence: CASSSGGSTDTQYF. The CDR3 region has the DNA TGTGCCAGCAGTTCGGGCGGTAGCACAGATACGCAGTATTTT.

The chain combines TRBV7-2 with TRBJ2-7, with 8 positions matching TRBD2. Trimming at V came to 2 bases and at J to 5 bases, leaving 14 bases not matched to a gene. The CDR3 has 17 residues. Germline V gives CDR1 SGHTA, CDR2 FQGNSA. In DNA form, the CDR3 reads TGTGCCAGCAGCTTAAGTTTTCGGGGGGGGGCCCGGAACGAGCAGTACTTC. Translating gives CASSLSFRGGARNEQYF. Combining the CDR3 with reference TRBV7-2 and TRBJ2-7 gives the whole variable domain GAGVSQSPSNKVTEKGKDVELRCDPISGHTALYWYRQSLGQGLEFLIYFQGNSAPDKSGLPSDRFSAERTGGSVSTLTIQRTQQEDSAVYLCASSLSFRGGARNEQYFGPGTRLTVT.

A few counts support this clone. This sequence joins TRBV15 and TRBJ2-2, with 8 bases fitting TRBD1. CDR1 and CDR2 (germline): LNHNV, YYDKDF (reference sequence). Trimming cost V 5 bases and J 6 bases; bases outside gene matches: 8. CDR3 size: 15 residues. CDR3 loop: CATSEQGEAAGELFF. The CDR3 DNA is TGTGCCACCAGCGAACAGGGGGAGGCAGCCGGGGAGCTGTTTTTT.